One and the same sample provided the 11 T cell receptor beta chains below, sequenced in a study of identical twins. MiXCR, run by TCRdb on the 5' RACE reads, gives a single entry per CDR3 protein. The sample lists 130,000 to 150,000 distinct CDR3 sequences, around 3.6% occurring once. The specimen was memory T cells sorted from blood. Every receptor here comes from a man aged 18 to 30 in good health.

This clonotype was found many times. This chain uses TRBV7-2 with TRBJ2-3; D remains ambiguous. The CDR3 has 14 amino acids. V was clipped by 6 bases and J by 0 bases, with 10 bases between them. Germline-derived CDR1 and CDR2 are SGHTA and FQGNSA. In DNA form, the CDR3 reads TGTGCCAGCAGGAAAGGTTTTAGCACAGATACGCAGTATTTT. Its protein product is CASRKGFSTDTQYF.

The sample holds many counts of this clonotype. V usage is TRBV5-6 and J usage is TRBJ2-7; D not certain. The germline V gene has CDR1 SGHDT and CDR2 YYEEEE. Trimming left V 4 bases short and J 6 bases short, with 8 bases between. This CDR3 comprises 11 residues. The CDR3 here is CASSALTEQYF. CDR3 nucleotides: TGTGCCAGCAGCGCCCTTACCGAGCAGTACTTC.

This clonotype was seen many times. The chain links TRBV20-1 to TRBJ1-2, with D possibly TRBD1 on 6 matching bases. The CDR3 contains 14 residues. V lost 1 base, J lost 6 bases, and 15 bases lay in between. The germline CDR1 and CDR2 sequences are DFQATT and SNEGSKA (reference sequence). The CDR3 nucleotides are TGCAGTGCTAGAGGGGGGGGGCGCAAGGATGGCTACACCTTC. Amino acids: CSARGGGRKDGYTF.

Many counts were recorded for this clonotype. The chain has TRBV25-1 and TRBJ1-1; D gene unclear. Germline CDR1 MGHDK, CDR2 SYGVNS. The CDR3 totals 14 residues. Trimming took 7 bases from V and 3 from J, leaving 15 bases between them. CDR3 nucleotides: TGTGCCAGCATACGAGTTGAGGGCGACACTGAAGCTTTCTTT. Protein sequence: CASIRVEGDTEAFF.

Ten or more counts support this clonotype. The CDR3 coding sequence is TGTGGGACTAGCTCGGTGGGACGCAATGAGCAGTTCTTC. Protein product: CGTSSVGRNEQFF. The genes are TRBV28 and TRBJ2-1; 8 positions agree with TRBD2. The length of the CDR3 is 13 residues. Looked up from germline, CDR1 is MDHEN and CDR2 is SYDVKM.

This clonotype was observed at least ten times. The chain uses TRBV12-3 or TRBV12-4 and TRBJ2-2; D possibly corresponds to TRBD1 (6 bases). CDR3 length: 14 residues. V shed 7 bases and J shed 0 bases, with 9 bases lying between them. The CDR3 sequence: CASTRDTNTGELFF. CDR3 sequence (DNA): TGTGCCAGCACCCGGGACACGAACACCGGGGAGCTGTTTTTT.

At least ten counts were recorded for this clonotype. The chain uses TRBV20-1 and TRBJ1-5, with 11 positions matching TRBD1. From germline, CDR1 is DFQATT and CDR2 SNEGSKA (reference sequence). This CDR3 region has 18 residues. Losses at the gene ends were 6 bases for V and 0 bases for J; bases not matched to a gene: 13. Written as DNA, the CDR3 is TGCAGTGCCAAATTCGCGGGACAGGGGGTTTATAGCAATCAGCCCCAGCATTTT. This gives the protein CSAKFAGQGVYSNQPQHF.

This clonotype was observed at least ten times. The J gene is TRBJ2-1, the V gene TRBV7-2; 8 nucleotides line up with TRBD2. J was trimmed by 9 bases and V by 3 bases; bases with no gene match: 1. This CDR3 has 12 residues. Germline V lookup: CDR1 SGHTA, CDR2 FQGNSA. CDR3 nucleotide sequence: TGTGCCAGCAGCTTTAGCGGGATTGAGCAGTTCTTC. This translates into CASSFSGIEQFF.

This clonotype was counted between two and nine times. This chain joins TRBV14 and TRBJ2-3; D possibly uses TRBD1 or TRBD2 (5 bases each). CDR1 is SGHDN, CDR2 FVKESK, per germline. Trimming stripped 0 bases from V and 2 bases from J, with 15 bases between. The CDR3 loop spans 17 amino acids. The CDR3 DNA reads TGTGCCAGCAGCCAAGATTCAAGTTGGGGGACCACAGATACGCAGTATTTT. This translates into CASSQDSSWGTTDTQYF.

The table lists this clonotype with many counts. The genes are TRBV7-2 and TRBJ2-7; TRBD2 aligns across 7 bases. The CDR3 has 15 residues. CDR1 and CDR2 (germline): SGHTA, FQGNSA. V shed 3 bases and J 0 bases; nucleotides not matched to a gene: 5. CDR3 protein: CASSFLGGSSYEQYF. The CDR3 DNA follows: TGTGCCAGCAGCTTCTTGGGCGGGAGCTCCTACGAGCAGTACTTC.

In this sample, this clonotype turned up many times. This chain links TRBV7-2 with TRBJ2-3; 8 nucleotides match TRBD1. The germline gives CDR1 SGHTA, CDR2 FQGNSA. The V and J ends lost 10 bases and 2 bases, in that order; junction bases with no gene match: 11. The CDR3 is 15 residues long. CDR3 loop: CAIIPQDRDTDTQYF. CDR3 sequence (DNA): TGTGCCATCATACCACAGGACAGGGACACAGATACGCAGTATTTT.